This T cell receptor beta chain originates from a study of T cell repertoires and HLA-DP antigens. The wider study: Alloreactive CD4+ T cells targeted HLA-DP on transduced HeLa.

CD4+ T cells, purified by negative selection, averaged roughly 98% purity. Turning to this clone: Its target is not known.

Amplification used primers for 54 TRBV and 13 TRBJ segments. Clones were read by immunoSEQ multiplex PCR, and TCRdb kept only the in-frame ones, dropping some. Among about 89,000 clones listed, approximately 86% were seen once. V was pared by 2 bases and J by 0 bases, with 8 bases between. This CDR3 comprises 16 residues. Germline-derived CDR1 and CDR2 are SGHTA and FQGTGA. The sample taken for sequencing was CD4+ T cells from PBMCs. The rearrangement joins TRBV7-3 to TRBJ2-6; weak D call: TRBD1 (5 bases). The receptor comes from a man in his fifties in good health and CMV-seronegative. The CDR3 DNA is TGTGCCAGCAGCTTAGCAGGGAACTCTGGGGCCAACGTCCTGACTTTC. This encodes CASSLAGNSGANVLTF.